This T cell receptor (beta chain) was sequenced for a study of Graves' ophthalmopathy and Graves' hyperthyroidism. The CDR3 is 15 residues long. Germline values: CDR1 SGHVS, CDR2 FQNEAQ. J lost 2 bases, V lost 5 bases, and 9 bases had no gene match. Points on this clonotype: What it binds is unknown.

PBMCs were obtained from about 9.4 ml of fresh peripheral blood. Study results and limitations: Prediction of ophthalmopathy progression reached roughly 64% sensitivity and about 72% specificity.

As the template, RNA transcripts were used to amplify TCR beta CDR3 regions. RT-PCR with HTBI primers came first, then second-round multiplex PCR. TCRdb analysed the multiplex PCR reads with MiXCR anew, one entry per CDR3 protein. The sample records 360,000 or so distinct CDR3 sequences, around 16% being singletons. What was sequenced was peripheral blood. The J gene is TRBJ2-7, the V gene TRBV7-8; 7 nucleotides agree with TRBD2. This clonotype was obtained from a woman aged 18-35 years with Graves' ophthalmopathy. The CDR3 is CASSPPTSKAYEQYF. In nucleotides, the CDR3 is TGTGCCAGCAGCCCCCCGACTAGCAAGGCCTACGAGCAGTACTTC.